These T cell receptor beta chains were read from a single sample in a study of blood T cell repertoires in COVID-19. Produced via immunoSEQ multiplex PCR; TCRdb's table is partial and in-frame only. The sample gives 140,000 or so clones, about 80% of which show up once; over 15% is in the top ten. The sample comprised peripheral blood. The receptors shown here come from a man aged 50 to 59 with acute or convalescent COVID-19. CDR3s leave out the opening cysteine and the closing phenylalanine or tryptophan. D genes are given only for firm matches.

d_gene: .; j_gene: TRBJ2-3; v_gene: TRBV3-1/TRBV3-2; CDR3aa: ASSQRRRGDTQY
d_gene: .; j_gene: TRBJ1-1; v_gene: TRBV7-9; CDR3aa: ASSLLDFMNTEAF
d_gene: .; j_gene: TRBJ1-3; v_gene: TRBV27; CDR3aa: ASSSLGSSGNTIY
d_gene: TRBD2; j_gene: TRBJ2-5; v_gene: TRBV7-9; CDR3aa: ASSLGLMYQETQY
d_gene: .; j_gene: TRBJ1-2; v_gene: TRBV20-1; CDR3aa: SGTPNYGYT
d_gene: .; j_gene: TRBJ1-6; v_gene: TRBV7-8; CDR3aa: ASSLQGIWDSPLH
d_gene: TRBD1; j_gene: TRBJ1-1; v_gene: TRBV20-1; CDR3aa: SAGQGGRAF
d_gene: .; j_gene: TRBJ1-2; v_gene: TRBV7-8; CDR3aa: ASSLVRGVVDYGYT
d_gene: .; j_gene: TRBJ2-7; v_gene: TRBV14; CDR3aa: ASSQDMGHPYEQY
d_gene: TRBD2; j_gene: TRBJ2-3; v_gene: TRBV18; CDR3aa: ASSYGLAGERDTQY
d_gene: TRBD2; j_gene: TRBJ2-3; v_gene: TRBV7-3; CDR3aa: ASSLTGGSKLRAQY
d_gene: .; j_gene: TRBJ2-1; v_gene: TRBV7-8; CDR3aa: ASSLAGGREQF
d_gene: .; j_gene: TRBJ2-5; v_gene: TRBV28; CDR3aa: ASSPWGGETQY
d_gene: TRBD1; j_gene: TRBJ1-2; v_gene: TRBV12-3/TRBV12-4; CDR3aa: ASSLGTGDGYT
d_gene: .; j_gene: TRBJ1-2; v_gene: TRBV3-1/TRBV3-2; CDR3aa: ASSQGGSGYT
d_gene: TRBD2; j_gene: TRBJ2-1; v_gene: TRBV4-1; CDR3aa: ASSQLPAGVSYNEQF
d_gene: .; j_gene: TRBJ2-7; v_gene: TRBV28; CDR3aa: ASSSPATGTYEQY
d_gene: TRBD1; j_gene: TRBJ2-3; v_gene: TRBV5-8; CDR3aa: ASSFGQGADTQY
d_gene: .; j_gene: TRBJ2-1; v_gene: TRBV4-1; CDR3aa: ASSPPNRDDEQF
d_gene: TRBD1; j_gene: TRBJ1-6; v_gene: TRBV18; CDR3aa: ASSPGTGGRNSPLH
d_gene: .; j_gene: TRBJ2-3; v_gene: TRBV7-9; CDR3aa: ASSLSHSTDTQY
d_gene: .; j_gene: TRBJ1-2; v_gene: TRBV24-1; CDR3aa: ATSVGDYGYT
d_gene: TRBD2; j_gene: TRBJ2-1; v_gene: TRBV10-3; CDR3aa: ATQTSGGSVEQF
d_gene: TRBD1; j_gene: TRBJ1-2; v_gene: TRBV28; CDR3aa: ASSTTGGDYGYT
d_gene: .; j_gene: TRBJ1-2; v_gene: TRBV20-1; CDR3aa: SAPQPRGYT
d_gene: TRBD1; j_gene: TRBJ2-7; v_gene: TRBV5-6; CDR3aa: ASRIQGVEQY
d_gene: .; j_gene: TRBJ1-5; v_gene: TRBV23-1; CDR3aa: ASSQSEPPPGSNQPQH